This T cell receptor beta chain stems from a study of sequential checkpoint blockade in melanoma. Whole-study context: Randomization was 1:1 between first-line nivolumab→ipilimumab and ipilimumab→nivolumab. Both treatment sequences were followed by maintenance nivolumab.

The CDR3 loop spans 12 amino acids. The germline V and J ends were trimmed by 4 bases and 3 bases, with 6 bases remaining between them. In germline, CDR1 is MNHGY, CDR2 SAAAGT. TCRdb's table, derived via immunoSEQ multiplex PCR, lists solely in-frame clones and lacks some. The repertoire holds about 7,000 clones, with roughly 30% as singletons. Study observations and caveats: T-cell fraction and clonality followed PD-L1 and CD8+ counts, not mutational load.

About this clone: Its specificity is unknown.

The treatment was: randomized to nivolumab then ipilimumab (arm A) or the reverse (arm B). The chain recombines TRBV6-8 with TRBJ1-1; D gene unclear. Sample: tumor tissue (inferred from file names), taken from a patient given nivolumab and ipilimumab in sequence. The TCR was taken from a human donor with melanoma. The CDR3 loop reads CASSLIDTEAFF. The CDR3 coding sequence is TGTGCCAGCAGTTTAATCGACACTGAAGCTTTCTTT.